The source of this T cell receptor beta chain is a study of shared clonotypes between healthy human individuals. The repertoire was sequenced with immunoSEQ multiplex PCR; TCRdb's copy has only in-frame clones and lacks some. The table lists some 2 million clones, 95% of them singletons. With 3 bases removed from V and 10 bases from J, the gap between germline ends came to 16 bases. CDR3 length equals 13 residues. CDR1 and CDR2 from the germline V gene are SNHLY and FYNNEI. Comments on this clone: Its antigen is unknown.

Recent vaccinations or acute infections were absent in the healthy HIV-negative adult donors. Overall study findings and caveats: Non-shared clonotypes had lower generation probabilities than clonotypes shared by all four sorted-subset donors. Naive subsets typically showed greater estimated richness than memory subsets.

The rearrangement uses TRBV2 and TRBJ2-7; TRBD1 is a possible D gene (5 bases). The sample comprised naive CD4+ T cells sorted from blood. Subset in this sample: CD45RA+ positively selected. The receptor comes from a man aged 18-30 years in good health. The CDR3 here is CASSEDISTSQYF. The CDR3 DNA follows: TGTGCCAGCAGTGAGGACATATCTACGAGTCAGTACTTC.